A selection of T cell receptor beta chains follows, all from one sample in a study of CD8 T cells in Susac syndrome. From the immunoSEQ multiplex PCR reads, TCRdb called clonotypes with MiXCR, one entry per CDR3 protein. The sample lists approximately 90,000 distinct CDR3 sequences, roughly 93% occurring once. The sample was CD8+ T cells from PBMCs. The receptor set was obtained from a human donor in good health. Each CDR3 is given with its conserved first and last residue. The order of the fields is V gene, CDR3 length, CDR3 protein.

v_call: TRBV14; cdr3_length: 18; cdr3_aa: CASSQVDLIRTEHTEAFF
v_call: TRBV6-5; cdr3_length: 16; cdr3_aa: CASSYSRDREFYEQYF
v_call: TRBV15; cdr3_length: 13; cdr3_aa: CATDKVGGNGYTF
v_call: TRBV5-4; cdr3_length: 16; cdr3_aa: CASSSSGGSSYNEQFF
v_call: TRBV4-1; cdr3_length: 15; cdr3_aa: CASSLDPLANQPQHF
v_call: TRBV29-1; cdr3_length: 15; cdr3_aa: CSVEDGTGYSYGYTF
v_call: TRBV3-1; cdr3_length: 13; cdr3_aa: CASSQPGHYGYTF
v_call: TRBV7-2; cdr3_length: 16; cdr3_aa: CASSLGDRGPFGELFF
v_call: TRBV20-1; cdr3_length: 17; cdr3_aa: CSAGRPGGALVRETQYF
v_call: TRBV14; cdr3_length: 17; cdr3_aa: CASSPSGGRPYTDTQYF
v_call: TRBV13; cdr3_length: 14; cdr3_aa: CASTLGGFNSPLHF
v_call: TRBV13; cdr3_length: 14; cdr3_aa: CASSLGTGFHEQYF
v_call: TRBV27; cdr3_length: 14; cdr3_aa: CASSFGRLRDTQYF
v_call: TRBV7-9; cdr3_length: 16; cdr3_aa: CASSLGGTGVPSEAFF
v_call: TRBV2; cdr3_length: 14; cdr3_aa: CASKGQVNTGELFF
v_call: TRBV10-3; cdr3_length: 16; cdr3_aa: CAISERERGGRYEQFF
v_call: TRBV10-2; cdr3_length: 13; cdr3_aa: CASSLRHGDTQYF
v_call: TRBV5-1; cdr3_length: 14; cdr3_aa: CASSFSGNTGELFF
v_call: TRBV5-1; cdr3_length: 13; cdr3_aa: CASSSIPEETQYF
v_call: TRBV18; cdr3_length: 16; cdr3_aa: CASRISSGGAYNEQFF
v_call: TRBV27; cdr3_length: 13; cdr3_aa: CASATGINTEAFF
v_call: TRBV13; cdr3_length: 16; cdr3_aa: CASSLGQGLGTDTQYF
v_call: TRBV20-1; cdr3_length: 14; cdr3_aa: CSARDPDRGDGYTF
v_call: TRBV25-1; cdr3_length: 14; cdr3_aa: CASSEFGGDEKLFF
v_call: TRBV6-2/TRBV6-3; cdr3_length: 15; cdr3_aa: CASSYSQGEADGYTF
v_call: TRBV27; cdr3_length: 11; cdr3_aa: CASSFGGEQYF
v_call: TRBV25-1; cdr3_length: 13; cdr3_aa: CASSVGQGDGYTF
v_call: TRBV5-1; cdr3_length: 13; cdr3_aa: CASREQGAYGYTF
v_call: TRBV29-1; cdr3_length: 13; cdr3_aa: CSVRTGGGDTQYF
v_call: TRBV7-9; cdr3_length: 14; cdr3_aa: CASSSSGFSYEQYF
v_call: TRBV5-6; cdr3_length: 16; cdr3_aa: CASSSVRTGSSYEQYF
v_call: TRBV27; cdr3_length: 14; cdr3_aa: CASRAGGANTEAFF
v_call: TRBV9; cdr3_length: 15; cdr3_aa: CASSSSGGTQETQYF
v_call: TRBV2; cdr3_length: 18; cdr3_aa: CASHAGGAHLSGANVLTF
v_call: TRBV6-6; cdr3_length: 13; cdr3_aa: CASSYRTSDEQYF
v_call: TRBV5-1; cdr3_length: 15; cdr3_aa: CASSARNRGDYGYTF